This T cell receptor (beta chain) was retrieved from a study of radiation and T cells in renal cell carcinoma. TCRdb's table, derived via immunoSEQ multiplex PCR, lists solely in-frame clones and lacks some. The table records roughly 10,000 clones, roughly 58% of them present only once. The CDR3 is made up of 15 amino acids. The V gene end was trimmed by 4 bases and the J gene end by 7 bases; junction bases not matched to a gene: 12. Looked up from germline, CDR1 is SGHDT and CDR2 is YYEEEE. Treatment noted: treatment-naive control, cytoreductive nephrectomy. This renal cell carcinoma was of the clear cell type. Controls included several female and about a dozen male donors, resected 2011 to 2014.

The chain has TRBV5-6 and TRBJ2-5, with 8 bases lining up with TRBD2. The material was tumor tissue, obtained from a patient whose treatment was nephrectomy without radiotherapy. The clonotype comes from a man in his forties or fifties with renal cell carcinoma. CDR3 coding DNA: TGTGCCAGCAGCCTGATTGCGGGAGGATTGGGGACCCAGTACTTC. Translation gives CASSLIAGGLGTQYF.